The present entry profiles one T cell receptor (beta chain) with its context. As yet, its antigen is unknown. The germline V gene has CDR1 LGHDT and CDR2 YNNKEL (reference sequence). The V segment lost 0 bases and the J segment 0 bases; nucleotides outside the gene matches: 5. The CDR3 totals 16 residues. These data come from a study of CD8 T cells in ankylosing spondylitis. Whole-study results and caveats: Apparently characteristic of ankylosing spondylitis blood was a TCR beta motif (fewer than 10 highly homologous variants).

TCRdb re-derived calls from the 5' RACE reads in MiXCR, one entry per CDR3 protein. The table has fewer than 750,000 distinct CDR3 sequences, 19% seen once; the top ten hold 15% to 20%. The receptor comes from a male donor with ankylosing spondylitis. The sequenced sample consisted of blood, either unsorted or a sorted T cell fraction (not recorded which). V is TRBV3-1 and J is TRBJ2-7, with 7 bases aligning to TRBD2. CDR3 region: CASSQESGISSYEQYF. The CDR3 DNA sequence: TGTGCCAGCAGCCAAGAGAGCGGGATCAGCTCCTACGAGCAGTACTTC.